One sample yielded the 13 T cell receptor beta chains listed below, sequenced in a study of regulatory T cells in long-lasting Graves disease. Time point described: persistent/refractory GD, antithyroid drugs over 5 years with positive TRAb. With RNA extracted from PBMCs as input, the TCR library was made. Investigators prepared the TCR beta libraries by applying iRepertoire HTBI primers and Arm-PCR of CDR3 regions. MiXCR was run by TCRdb on the multiplex PCR reads, yielding one entry per CDR3 protein. Of a few hundred thousand distinct CDR3 sequences in the sample, roughly 21% were seen once. The sequences come from peripheral blood mononuclear cells (PBMCs), collected when the disease was refractory, from a patient treated with antithyroid drugs. The origin of the receptors is a female donor with Graves disease.

This clonotype was detected a few times. This rearrangement joins TRBV7-2 to TRBJ2-1; the match to TRBD2 covers 8 bases. Per germline, CDR1 SGHTA and CDR2 FQGNSA. The V and J ends lost 2 bases and 2 bases, in that order; junction bases with no gene match: 5. The CDR3 loop spans 16 amino acids. CDR3 DNA: TGTGCCAGCAGCTTACAACTAGCGGAGCCCTACAATGAGCAGTTCTTC. Its protein is CASSLQLAEPYNEQFF.

In its sample, this clonotype was seen many times. The J gene is TRBJ2-5, the V gene TRBV24-1; tentative D call: TRBD2 (5 bases). V gave up 3 bases and J gave up 7 bases, with 14 bases separating them. The CDR3 runs 14 residues. Germline V gives CDR1 KGHDR, CDR2 SFDVKD. As DNA, the CDR3 is TGTGCCACCAGTGATCGAGAGGGTTGGGGGACCCAGTACTTC. Translated, it gives CATSDREGWGTQYF.

This rearrangement joins TRBV3-1 to TRBJ2-7; the D gene is possibly TRBD2 (6 bases). In germline, CDR1 is LGHDT, CDR2 YNNKEL (reference sequence). The CDR3 totals 15 residues. V was clipped by 4 bases and J by 0 bases, with 13 bases between them. CDR3 sequence: CASSPPSAASYEQYF. The CDR3 DNA reads as TGTGCCAGCAGCCCCCCTAGCGCCGCCTCCTACGAGCAGTACTTC.

This clonotype was seen many times. V and J are TRBV6-1 and TRBJ1-5, with 9 bases lining up with TRBD1. The CDR3 length is 14 residues. Losses at the gene ends were 6 bases for V and 4 bases for J; bases not matched to a gene: 4. CDR1 MNHNS and CDR2 SASEGT come from the germline V gene. DNA of the CDR3: TGTGCCAGCAGCCGGACAGGGGCAAATCAGCCCCAGCATTTT. Protein product: CASSRTGANQPQHF.

About this clonotype: A read error is possible here, since a much larger clone lies one base away. The chain uses TRBV10-3 and TRBJ1-1; D not certain. Germline CDR1 reads ENHRY; CDR2 reads SYGVKD. V was shortened by 2 bases and J by 1 base, with 14 bases between the two germline ends. CDR3 size: 16 residues. The CDR3 loop reads CAISETDDKENTEAFF. The CDR3 region has the DNA TGTGCCATCAGTGAGACAGACGACAAGGAGAACACTGAAGCTTTCTTT.

This chain connects TRBV20-1 to TRBJ1-6; a possible D gene is TRBD1 (5 bases). Germline V CDR1 and CDR2: DFQATT, SNEGSKA (reference sequence). This CDR3 is built from 16 residues. Trimming shortened V by 6 bases and J by 6 bases, and 21 bases separated the two germline ends. The CDR3 bases are TGCAGTGCGATAAGTTCCGGGACTGGGGCTAATTCACCCCTCCACTTT. This translates into CSAISSGTGANSPLHF.

This clonotype was detected many times. The V call is TRBV20-1, the J call TRBJ2-5, with 9 nucleotides matching TRBD1. The CDR3 extends over 14 amino acids. CDR1 is DFQATT and CDR2 is SNEGSKA in the germline V gene (reference sequence). Trimming at V came to 5 bases and at J to 4 bases, leaving 8 bases not matched to a gene. This CDR3 is CSAPGVDRGETQYF. The CDR3 DNA sequence: TGCAGTGCTCCAGGTGTGGACAGGGGAGAGACCCAGTACTTC.

The chain joins TRBV24-1 to TRBJ1-1; D call uncertain. Trimming left V 0 bases short and J 8 bases short, with 18 bases between. The CDR3 totals 16 residues. The germline CDR1 and CDR2 sequences are KGHDR and SFDVKD. CDR3 in amino acids: CATSDLQWTKNSEAFF. CDR3 bases: TGTGCCACCAGTGATTTGCAGTGGACGAAAAACTCCGAAGCTTTCTTT.

This clonotype was seen repeatedly, ten times or more. The CDR3 is CASSYGGGLYYEQYF. CDR3 nucleotide sequence: TGTGCCAGCAGTTACGGGGGGGGTTTATACTACGAGCAGTACTTC. V usage is TRBV6-5 and J usage is TRBJ2-7; TRBD2 matches at 7 bases. The V gene's germline CDR1 is MNHEY and CDR2 SVGAGI. The CDR3 consists of 15 residues. After removal of 2 bases from V and 3 bases from J, the junction contained 7 bases not matched to a gene.

Of note for this clonotype: Given a much more abundant clone one base away, this may be a read error. The V gene is TRBV2, the J gene TRBJ2-1; 7 bases are a match to TRBD2. Trimming cost V 3 bases and J 9 bases; bases outside gene matches: 11. The CDR3 sequence is 15 residues long. Germline CDR1 SNHLY, CDR2 FYNNEI. CDR3 nucleotides: TGTGCCAGCAGTGAGTGGGGCGGGGGAAACAGTGAGCAGTTCTTC. Protein: CASSEWGGGNSEQFF.

As for this clonotype: This could be a read error, since a much larger clone is one nucleotide away. Lacking the conserved final phenylalanine or tryptophan, this CDR3 likely reflects a read error. This chain uses TRBV27 with TRBJ1-5; D remains ambiguous. Trimming pared 6 bases from V and 4 bases from J, leaving 10 bases between. This CDR3 is 13 amino acids long. CDR1 is MNHEY and CDR2 is SMNVEV in the germline V gene (reference sequence). The CDR3: CASRAGRNQPQHL. The CDR3 region has the DNA TGTGCCAGCAGAGCCGGGAGAAATCAGCCCCAGCATCTT.

This clonotype was seen many times. V gene TRBV2 combines with J gene TRBJ2-7; 8 positions agree with TRBD1. Losses at the gene ends were 0 bases for V and 2 bases for J; bases not matched to a gene: 9. The CDR3 runs 17 residues. CDR1 is SNHLY, CDR2 FYNNEI, per germline. The CDR3 loop reads CASSEAGTGSTPYEQYF. CDR3 coding DNA: TGTGCCAGCAGTGAAGCCGGGACAGGATCAACCCCCTACGAGCAGTACTTC. The full variable domain, rest sourced from reference TRBV2 and TRBJ2-7, is EPEVTQTPSHQVTQMGQEVILRCVPISNHLYFYWYRQILGQKVEFLVSFYNNEISEKSEIFDDQFSVERPDGSNFTLKIRSTKLEDSAMYFCASSEAGTGSTPYEQYFGPGTRLTVT.

There are a few counts of this clonotype. The chain combines TRBV6-1 with TRBJ1-2; D might be TRBD1 (5 bases). Germline CDR1 MNHNS, CDR2 SASEGT. This CDR3 region has 14 residues. Trimming removed 6 bases at V and 6 bases at J, with 17 bases between. The DNA for the CDR3 is TGTGCCAGCAGCTTGAGACAGAGCCCGAATGGCTACACCTTC. The encoded protein is CASSLRQSPNGYTF.